This paragraph reports one TCR beta chain. The sample belongs to a study of blood T cell repertoires in COVID-19. Study information: The study drew acute and convalescent COVID-19 samples from the United States, Italy and Spain.

The V and J ends lost 3 bases and 4 bases respectively, with 13 bases between them. The CDR3 has 15 residues. CDR1 is SGHRS, CDR2 YFSETQ, per germline. Clones were sequenced by immunoSEQ multiplex PCR, and TCRdb holds only the in-frame ones, with some missing. Here the sample spans approximately 350,000 clones, roughly 86% being singletons. Material: peripheral blood. V is TRBV5-1 and J is TRBJ1-4; D perhaps matches TRBD1 (6 bases). The clonotype comes from an older woman with COVID-19, enrolled during active disease. In nucleotides, the CDR3 is TGCGCCAGCAGCTCGGGACATCCGAATAATGAAAAACTGTTTTTT. Protein: CASSSGHPNNEKLFF.